The 14 T cell receptor beta chains given below trace back to one sample, sequenced in a study of blood T cell repertoires in COVID-19. The protocol was immunoSEQ multiplex PCR, while the TCRdb copy is restricted to in-frame clones and leaves out a portion. Of some 65,000 clones detected, roughly three quarters appear once; the ten largest clones hold around 5.1%. Material: peripheral blood. The receptors stem from a woman in her sixties or seventies with acute or convalescent COVID-19.

CDR3 DNA: TGTGCCAGCAGTTCTCGTCAAGAGACCCAGTACTTC. Its protein product is CASSSRQETQYF. The chain carries TRBV6-6 and TRBJ2-5; D not resolved. The V end was cut by 4 bases, the J end by 2 bases, with 5 bases between. The CDR3 runs to 12 residues. Germline CDR1 reads MNHNY; CDR2 reads SVGAGI (reference sequence).

The chain combines TRBV12-3 or TRBV12-4 with TRBJ1-2, with 10 bases that match TRBD1. The CDR3 length is 13 residues. J was trimmed by 11 bases and V by 6 bases; bases with no gene match: 9. CDR3 loop: CASRDQPGQGYTF. The CDR3 nucleotides are TGTGCCAGCAGGGATCAACCGGGACAGGGGTACACCTTC.

The CDR3 coding sequence is TGTGCCAGCAGCATTCGTGTATCCGGTTCACCCCTCCACTTT. Its translation: CASSIRVSGSPLHF. V is TRBV9 and J is TRBJ1-6; D gene ambiguous. The CDR3 totals 14 residues. CDR1 SGDLS and CDR2 YYNGEE come from the germline V gene. V was trimmed by 4 bases and J by 9 bases, leaving 14 bases between them.

CDR3 bases: TGCAGCGTCGCTGAGGACAGTTGGGGCACTGAAGCTTTCTTT. This codes for CSVAEDSWGTEAFF. V gene TRBV29-1 combines with J gene TRBJ1-1; tentatively, D is TRBD1 (6 bases). Germline assignment: CDR1 SQVTM and CDR2 ANQGSEA. The CDR3 consists of 14 residues. The V end lost 6 bases, the J end lost 4 bases, and 18 bases lay between the germline ends.

This clone appeared a single time. This chain links TRBV6-5 with TRBJ1-2; 12 bases agree with TRBD1. The CDR3 is 15 amino acids. The V and J ends lost 6 bases and 8 bases, in that order; junction bases with no gene match: 10. Per germline, CDR1 MNHEY and CDR2 SVGAGI. CDR3 sequence: CASRPGTGGAKGYTF. CDR3 coding DNA: TGTGCCAGCAGGCCCGGGACAGGGGGCGCAAAGGGCTACACCTTC.

The chain carries TRBV5-1 and TRBJ1-4, with D perhaps matching TRBD1 (5 bases). CDR3 length: 15 amino acids. The germline V gene encodes CDR1 SGHRS and CDR2 YFSETQ. V was clipped by 0 bases and J by 8 bases, with 14 bases between them. CDR3 loop: CASSLEGSQREKLFF. CDR3 DNA: TGCGCCAGCAGCTTGGAGGGGTCTCAGAGGGAAAAACTGTTTTTT. The full variable domain, in which reference TRBV5-1 and TRBJ1-4 provide the parts outside the CDR3, is KAGVTQTPRYLIKTRGQQVTLSCSPISGHRSVSWYQQTPGQGLQFLFEYFSETQRNKGNFPGRFSGRQFSNSRSEMNVSTLELGDSALYLCASSLEGSQREKLFFGSGTQLSVL.

The chain links TRBV10-3 to TRBJ1-3; D unclear. The CDR3 runs to 13 residues. V shed 11 bases and J shed 0 bases, with 11 bases lying between them. Germline CDR1 is ENHRY and CDR2 is SYGVKD. CDR3 sequence (DNA): TGTGCCGTTAAAGGGAGCTCTGGAAACACCATATATTTT. This translates into CAVKGSSGNTIYF.

This clone was seen a handful of times. The chain links TRBV18 to TRBJ2-7; the match to TRBD1 covers 8 bases. From germline, CDR1 is KGHSH and CDR2 LQKENI. V lost 6 bases, J lost 6 bases, and 10 bases stayed unmatched. This CDR3 is built from 14 residues. CDR3 amino acids: CASSSGRTGTEQYF. The CDR3 DNA sequence: TGTGCCAGCTCCTCAGGGCGGACAGGGACCGAGCAGTACTTC.

V gene TRBV27 combines with J gene TRBJ2-5; 10 positions match TRBD2. Germline V lookup: CDR1 MNHEY, CDR2 SMNVEV (reference sequence). The CDR3 loop spans 15 amino acids. The trim removed 4 bases at V and 6 bases at J, leaving 8 bases unmatched. The CDR3 sequence: CASSWASGGGQTQYF. The CDR3 DNA reads as TGTGCCAGCAGTTGGGCTAGCGGGGGCGGGCAGACCCAGTACTTC.

The chain carries TRBV6-2 or TRBV6-3 and TRBJ1-5; 8 nucleotides align to TRBD1. J gave up 4 bases and V 2 bases, and 4 bases lay outside the gene matches. Germline-derived CDR1 and CDR2 are MNHEY and SVGEGT. The CDR3 is 15 residues long. CDR3 bases: TGTGCCAGCAGTTACCGGGACAGGCGAAATCAGCCCCAGCATTTT. Translating gives CASSYRDRRNQPQHF.

The V and J genes are TRBV24-1 and TRBJ2-1; 11 nucleotides line up with TRBD2. Germline V gene data show CDR1 as KGHDR and CDR2 as SFDVKD. CDR3 length: 16 amino acids. With 4 bases clipped from V and 5 bases from J, the junction kept 6 bases outside the gene matches. CDR3 protein: CATSDKGTSGNNEQFF. The CDR3 DNA reads TGTGCCACCAGTGACAAAGGGACTAGCGGCAACAATGAGCAGTTCTTC.

The CDR3 here is CASSVGTSGGSPQETQYF. The CDR3 DNA is TGTGCCAGCAGCGTAGGGACTAGCGGGGGGTCGCCTCAAGAGACCCAGTACTTC. This chain links TRBV9 with TRBJ2-5; 14 nucleotides align to TRBD2. Per the germline V gene, CDR1 is SGDLS and CDR2 is YYNGEE. J lost 2 bases, V lost 0 bases, and 6 bases had no gene match. The length of the CDR3 is 18 residues.

The J gene is TRBJ2-5, the V gene TRBV30; the D gene is possibly TRBD2 (5 bases). This CDR3 has 15 residues. Deletions cut 0 bases from V and 1 base from J, with 12 bases between. Germline CDR1 GTSNPN, CDR2 SVGIG (reference sequence). CDR3 nucleotides: TGTGCCTGGAGTGTGGAATGGGAGATCCAAGAGACCCAGTACTTC. Amino acid sequence: CAWSVEWEIQETQYF.

V gene TRBV7-8 combines with J gene TRBJ2-3; 8 nucleotides agree with TRBD2. V lost 3 bases, J lost 5 bases, and 7 bases stayed unmatched. The CDR3 sequence is 15 residues long. CDR1 SGHVS and CDR2 FQNEAQ come from the germline V gene. CDR3 sequence: CASSFFGGERDTQYF. CDR3 coding DNA: TGTGCCAGCAGCTTTTTCGGGGGGGAAAGAGATACGCAGTATTTT.